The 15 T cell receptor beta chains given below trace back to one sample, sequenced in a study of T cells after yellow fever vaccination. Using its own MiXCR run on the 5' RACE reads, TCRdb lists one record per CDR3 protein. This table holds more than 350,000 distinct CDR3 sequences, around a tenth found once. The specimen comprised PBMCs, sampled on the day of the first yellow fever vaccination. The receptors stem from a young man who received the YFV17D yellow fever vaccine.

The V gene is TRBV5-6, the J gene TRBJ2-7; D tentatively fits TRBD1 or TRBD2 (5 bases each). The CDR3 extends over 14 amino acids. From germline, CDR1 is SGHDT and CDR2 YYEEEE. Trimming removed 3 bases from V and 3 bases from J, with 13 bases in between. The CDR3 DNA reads TGTGCCAGCAGCTCCGCCCGTGGGGGCTACGAGCAGTACTTC. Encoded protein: CASSSARGGYEQYF.

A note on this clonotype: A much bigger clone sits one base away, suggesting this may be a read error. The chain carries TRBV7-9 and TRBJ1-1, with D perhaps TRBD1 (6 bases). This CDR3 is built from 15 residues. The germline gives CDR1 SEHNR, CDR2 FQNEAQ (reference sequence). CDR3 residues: CASSSDSWGGTETFF. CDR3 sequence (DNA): TGTGCCAGCAGCTCCGACAGTTGGGGGGGCACTGAAACTTTCTTT.

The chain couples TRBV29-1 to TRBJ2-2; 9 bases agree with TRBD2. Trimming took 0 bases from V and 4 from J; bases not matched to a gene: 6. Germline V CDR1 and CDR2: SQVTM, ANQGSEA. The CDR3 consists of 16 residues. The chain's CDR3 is CSVEEAGGIGTGELFF. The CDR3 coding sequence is TGCAGCGTTGAAGAGGCGGGGGGGATCGGCACCGGGGAGCTGTTTTTT.

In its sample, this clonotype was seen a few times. Here the CDR3 DNA reads TGTGCCAGCAGTCCCGGGACAGTGTCCTACGAGCAGTACGTC. Its translation: CASSPGTVSYEQYV. The rearrangement joins TRBV6-2 or TRBV6-3 to TRBJ2-7; 7 nucleotides line up with TRBD1. This CDR3 is built from 14 residues. The germline V gene encodes CDR1 MNHEY and CDR2 SVGEGT. The V gene end was trimmed by 5 bases and the J gene end by 1 base; junction bases not matched to a gene: 5.

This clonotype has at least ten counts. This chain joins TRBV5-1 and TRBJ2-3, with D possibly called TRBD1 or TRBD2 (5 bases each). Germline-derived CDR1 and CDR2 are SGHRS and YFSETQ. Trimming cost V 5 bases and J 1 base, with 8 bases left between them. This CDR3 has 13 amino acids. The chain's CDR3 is CASSRGGTDTQYF. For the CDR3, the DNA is TGCGCCAGCAGTCGAGGGGGCACAGATACGCAGTATTTT.

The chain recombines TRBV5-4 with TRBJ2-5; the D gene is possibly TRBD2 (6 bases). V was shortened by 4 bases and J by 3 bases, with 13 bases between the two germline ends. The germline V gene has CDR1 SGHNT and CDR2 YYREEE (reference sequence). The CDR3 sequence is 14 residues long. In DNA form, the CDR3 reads TGTGCCAGCAGCCCGAGACTAGTTGAAGAGACCCAGTACTTC. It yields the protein CASSPRLVEETQYF.

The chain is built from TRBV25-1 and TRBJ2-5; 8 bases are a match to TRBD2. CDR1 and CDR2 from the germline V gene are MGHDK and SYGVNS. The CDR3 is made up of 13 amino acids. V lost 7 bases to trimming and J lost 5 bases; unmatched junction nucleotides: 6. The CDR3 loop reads CASTGGGPETQYF. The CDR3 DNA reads TGTGCCAGCACGGGGGGGGGGCCGGAGACCCAGTACTTC.

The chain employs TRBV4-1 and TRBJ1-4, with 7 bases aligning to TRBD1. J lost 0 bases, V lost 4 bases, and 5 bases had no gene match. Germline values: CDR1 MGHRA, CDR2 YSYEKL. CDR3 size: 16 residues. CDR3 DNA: TGCGCCAGCAGCCTTCGACAGGGAGCAACTAATGAAAAACTGTTTTTT. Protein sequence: CASSLRQGATNEKLFF.

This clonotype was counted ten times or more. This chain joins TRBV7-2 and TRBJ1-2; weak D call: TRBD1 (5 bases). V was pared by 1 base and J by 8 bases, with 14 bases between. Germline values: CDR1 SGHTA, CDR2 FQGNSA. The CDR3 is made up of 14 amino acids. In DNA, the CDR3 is TGTGCCAGCAGCTTAGAAGGCAGGGAGGGCGGCTACACCTTC. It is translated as CASSLEGREGGYTF.

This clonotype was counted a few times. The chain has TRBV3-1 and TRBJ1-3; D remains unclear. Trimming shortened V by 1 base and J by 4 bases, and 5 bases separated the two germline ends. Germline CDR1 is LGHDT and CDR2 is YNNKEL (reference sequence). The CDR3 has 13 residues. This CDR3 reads CASSQGRGNTIYF. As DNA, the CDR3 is TGTGCCAGCAGCCAAGGCCGCGGAAACACCATATATTTT. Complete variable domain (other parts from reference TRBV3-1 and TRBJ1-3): DTAVSQTPKYLVTQMGNDKSIKCEQNLGHDTMYWYKQDSKKFLKIMFSYNNKELIINETVPNRFSPKSPDKAHLNLHINSLELGDSAVYFCASSQGRGNTIYFGEGSWLTVV.

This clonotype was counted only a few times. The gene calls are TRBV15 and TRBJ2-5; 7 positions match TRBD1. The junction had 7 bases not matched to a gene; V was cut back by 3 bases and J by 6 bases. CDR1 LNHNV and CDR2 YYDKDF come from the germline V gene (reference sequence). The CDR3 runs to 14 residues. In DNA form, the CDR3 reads TGTGCCACCAGCAGCACGGCAGGGGGAAAGACCCAGTACTTC. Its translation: CATSSTAGGKTQYF. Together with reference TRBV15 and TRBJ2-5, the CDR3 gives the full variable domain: DAMVIQNPRYQVTQFGKPVTLSCSQTLNHNVMYWYQQKSSQAPKLLFHYYDKDFNNEADTPDNFQSRRPNTSFCFLDIRSPGLGDTAMYLCATSSTAGGKTQYFGPGTRLLVL.

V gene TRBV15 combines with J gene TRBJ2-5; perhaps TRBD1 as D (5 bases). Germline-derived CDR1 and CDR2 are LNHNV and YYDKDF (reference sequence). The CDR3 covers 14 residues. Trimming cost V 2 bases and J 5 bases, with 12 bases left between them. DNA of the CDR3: TGTGCCACCAGCAGAAGGGGCGTCCGGGAGACCCAGTACTTC. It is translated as CATSRRGVRETQYF.

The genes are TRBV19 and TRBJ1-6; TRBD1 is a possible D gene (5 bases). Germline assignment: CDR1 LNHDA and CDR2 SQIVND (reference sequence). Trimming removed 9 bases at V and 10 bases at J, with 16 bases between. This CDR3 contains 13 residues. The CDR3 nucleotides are TGTGCCAGCAAGGACAATGTAAACTCACCCCTCCACTTT. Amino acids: CASKDNVNSPLHF. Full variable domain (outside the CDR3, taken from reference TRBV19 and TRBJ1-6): DGGITQSPKYLFRKEGQNVTLSCEQNLNHDAMYWYRQDPGQGLRLIYYSQIVNDFQKGDIAEGYSVSREKKESFPLTVTSAQKNPTAFYLCASKDNVNSPLHFGNGTRLTVT.

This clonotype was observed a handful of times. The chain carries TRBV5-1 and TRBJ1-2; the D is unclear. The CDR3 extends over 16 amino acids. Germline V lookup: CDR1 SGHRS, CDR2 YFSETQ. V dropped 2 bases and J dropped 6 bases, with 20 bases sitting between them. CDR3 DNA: TGCGCCAGCAGCTTTAGGTGGGAGGCAGACTCCGATGGCTACACCTTC. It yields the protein CASSFRWEADSDGYTF.

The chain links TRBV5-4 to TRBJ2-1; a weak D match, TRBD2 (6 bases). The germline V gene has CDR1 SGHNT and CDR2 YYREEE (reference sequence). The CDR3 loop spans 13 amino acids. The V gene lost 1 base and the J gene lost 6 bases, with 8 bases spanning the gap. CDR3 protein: CASSLSSANEQFF. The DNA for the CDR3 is TGTGCCAGCAGCTTGTCTAGCGCCAATGAGCAGTTCTTC.